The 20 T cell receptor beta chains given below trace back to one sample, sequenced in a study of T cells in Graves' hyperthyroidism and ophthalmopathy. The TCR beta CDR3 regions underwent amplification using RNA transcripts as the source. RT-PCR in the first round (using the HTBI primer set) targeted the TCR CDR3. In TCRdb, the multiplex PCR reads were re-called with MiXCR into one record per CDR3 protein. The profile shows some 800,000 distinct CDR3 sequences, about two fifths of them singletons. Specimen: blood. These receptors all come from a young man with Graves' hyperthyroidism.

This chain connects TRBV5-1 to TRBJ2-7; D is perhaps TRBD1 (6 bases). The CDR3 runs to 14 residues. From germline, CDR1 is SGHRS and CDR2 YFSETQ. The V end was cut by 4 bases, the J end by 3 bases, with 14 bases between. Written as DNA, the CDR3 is TGCGCCAGCAGCCGCCGGGACAAAATCTACGAGCAGTACTTC. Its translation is CASSRRDKIYEQYF.

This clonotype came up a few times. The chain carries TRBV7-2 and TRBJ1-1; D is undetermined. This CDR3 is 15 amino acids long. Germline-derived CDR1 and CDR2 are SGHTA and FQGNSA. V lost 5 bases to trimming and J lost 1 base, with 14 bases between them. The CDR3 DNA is TGTGCCAGCAGCCCCTGGGGTGGGGAGAACACTGAAGCTTTCTTT. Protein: CASSPWGGENTEAFF. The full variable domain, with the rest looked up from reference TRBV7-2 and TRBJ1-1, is GAGVSQSPSNKVTEKGKDVELRCDPISGHTALYWYRQSLGQGLEFLIYFQGNSAPDKSGLPSDRFSAERTGGSVSTLTIQRTQQEDSAVYLCASSPWGGENTEAFFGQGTRLTVV.

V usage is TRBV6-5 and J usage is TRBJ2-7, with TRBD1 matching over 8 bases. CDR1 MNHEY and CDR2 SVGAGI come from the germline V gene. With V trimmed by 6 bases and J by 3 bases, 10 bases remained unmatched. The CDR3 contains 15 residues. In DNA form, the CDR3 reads TGTGCCAGCAGAACCTCCACGGACAGGGTCTACGAGCAGTACTTC. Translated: CASRTSTDRVYEQYF.

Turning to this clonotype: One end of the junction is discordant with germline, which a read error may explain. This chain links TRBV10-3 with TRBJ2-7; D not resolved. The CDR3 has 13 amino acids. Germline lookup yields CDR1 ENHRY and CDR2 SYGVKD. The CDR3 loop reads CASSLETRTQQYF. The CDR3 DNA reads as TGTGCCAGCAGTTTAGAGACCCGAACCCAGCAGTACTTC.

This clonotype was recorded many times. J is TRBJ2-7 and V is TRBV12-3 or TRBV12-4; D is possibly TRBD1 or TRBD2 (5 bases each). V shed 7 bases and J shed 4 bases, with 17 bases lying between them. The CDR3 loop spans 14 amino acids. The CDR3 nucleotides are TGTGCCAGCACCCCCCGGGACGACCCTTACGAGCAGTACTTC. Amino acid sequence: CASTPRDDPYEQYF.

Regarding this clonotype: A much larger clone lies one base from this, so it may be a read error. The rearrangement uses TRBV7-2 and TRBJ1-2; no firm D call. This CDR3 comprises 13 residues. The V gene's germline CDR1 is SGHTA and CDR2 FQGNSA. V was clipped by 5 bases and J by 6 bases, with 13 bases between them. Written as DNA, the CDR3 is TGTGCCAGCAGCCCTGGACGGGAACATGGCTACACCTTC. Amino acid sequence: CASSPGREHGYTF. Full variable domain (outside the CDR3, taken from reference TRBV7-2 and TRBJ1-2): GAGVSQSPSNKVTEKGKDVELRCDPISGHTALYWYRQSLGQGLEFLIYFQGNSAPDKSGLPSDRFSAERTGGSVSTLTIQRTQQEDSAVYLCASSPGREHGYTFGSGTRLTVV.

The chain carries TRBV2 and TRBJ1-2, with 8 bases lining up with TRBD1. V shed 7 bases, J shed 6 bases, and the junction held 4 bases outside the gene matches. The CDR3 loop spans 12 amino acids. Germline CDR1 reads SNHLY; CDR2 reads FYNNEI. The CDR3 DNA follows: TGTGCCAGCACCCGACAGGGGAATGGCTACACCTTC. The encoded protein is CASTRQGNGYTF. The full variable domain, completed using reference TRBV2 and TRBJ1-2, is EPEVTQTPSHQVTQMGQEVILRCVPISNHLYFYWYRQILGQKVEFLVSFYNNEISEKSEIFDDQFSVERPDGSNFTLKIRSTKLEDSAMYFCASTRQGNGYTFGSGTRLTVV.

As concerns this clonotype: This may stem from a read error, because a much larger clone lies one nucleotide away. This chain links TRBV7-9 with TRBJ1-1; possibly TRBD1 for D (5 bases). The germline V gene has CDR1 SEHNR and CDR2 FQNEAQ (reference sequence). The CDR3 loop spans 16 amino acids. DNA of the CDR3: TGTGCCAACAGCCAAGTTCGGGGGTTACAAAGCCCTGAAGCTTTCTTT. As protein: CANSQVRGLQSPEAFF.

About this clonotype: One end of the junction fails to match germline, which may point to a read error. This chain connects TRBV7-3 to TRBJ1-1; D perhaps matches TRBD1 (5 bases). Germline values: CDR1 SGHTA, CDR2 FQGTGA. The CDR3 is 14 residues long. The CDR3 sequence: CASRQNLQATGAFF. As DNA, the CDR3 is TGCGCCAGCAGGCAAAACCTACAGGCGACCGGTGCTTTCTTT.

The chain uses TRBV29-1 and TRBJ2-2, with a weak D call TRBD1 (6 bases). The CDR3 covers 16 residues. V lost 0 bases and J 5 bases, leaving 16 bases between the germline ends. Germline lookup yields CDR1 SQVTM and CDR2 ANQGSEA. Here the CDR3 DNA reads TGCAGCGTTGAAGATTCGGTAGGGGGTTGGACCGGGGAGCTGTTTTTT. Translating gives CSVEDSVGGWTGELFF.

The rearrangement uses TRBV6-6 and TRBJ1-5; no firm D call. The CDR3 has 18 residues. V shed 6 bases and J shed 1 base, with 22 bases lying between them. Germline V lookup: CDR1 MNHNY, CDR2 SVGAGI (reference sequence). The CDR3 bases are TGTGCCAGCAGCCTCCCGTGGGAGGGAATTGGGAGCAATCAGCCCCAGCATTTT. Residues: CASSLPWEGIGSNQPQHF.

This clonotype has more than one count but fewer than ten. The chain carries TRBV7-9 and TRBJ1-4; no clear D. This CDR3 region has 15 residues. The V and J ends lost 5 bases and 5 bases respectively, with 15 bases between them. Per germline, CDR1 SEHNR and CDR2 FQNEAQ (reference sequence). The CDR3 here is CASSPGHSTNEKLFF. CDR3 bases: TGTGCCAGCAGCCCCGGTCATTCGACCAATGAAAAACTGTTTTTT.

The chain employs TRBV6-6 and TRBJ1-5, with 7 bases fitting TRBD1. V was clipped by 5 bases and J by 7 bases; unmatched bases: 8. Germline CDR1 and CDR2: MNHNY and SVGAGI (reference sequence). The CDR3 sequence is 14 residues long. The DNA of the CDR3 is TGTGCCAGCAGTGAAGGACAGGTGGAACAGCCCCAGCATTTT. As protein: CASSEGQVEQPQHF.

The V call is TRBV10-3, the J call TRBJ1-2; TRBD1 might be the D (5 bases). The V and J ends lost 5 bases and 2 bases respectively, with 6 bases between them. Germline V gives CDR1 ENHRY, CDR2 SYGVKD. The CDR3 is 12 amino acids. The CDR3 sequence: CAISRGNYGYTF. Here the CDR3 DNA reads TGTGCCATCAGTCGGGGGAACTATGGCTACACCTTC.

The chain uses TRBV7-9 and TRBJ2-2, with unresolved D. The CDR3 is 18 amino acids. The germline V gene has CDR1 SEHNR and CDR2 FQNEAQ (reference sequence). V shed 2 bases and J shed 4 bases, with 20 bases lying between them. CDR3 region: CASSLKVLRAESTGELFF. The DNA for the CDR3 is TGTGCCAGCAGCTTAAAGGTCCTTAGGGCCGAGTCCACCGGGGAGCTGTTTTTT.

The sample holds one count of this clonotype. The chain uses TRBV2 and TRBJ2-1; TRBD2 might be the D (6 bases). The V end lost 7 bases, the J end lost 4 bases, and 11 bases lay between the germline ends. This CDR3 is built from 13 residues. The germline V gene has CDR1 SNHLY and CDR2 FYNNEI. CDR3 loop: CASMASAYNEQFF. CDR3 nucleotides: TGTGCCAGCATGGCTAGCGCGTACAATGAGCAGTTCTTC.

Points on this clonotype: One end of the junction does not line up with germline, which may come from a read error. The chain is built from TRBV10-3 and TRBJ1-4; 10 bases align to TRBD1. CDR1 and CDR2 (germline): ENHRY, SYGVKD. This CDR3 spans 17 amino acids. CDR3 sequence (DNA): TGTGCCAGCAGTTACGGGACAGGGGAAAAGGGAATGGAAAAACTGTTTTTT. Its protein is CASSYGTGEKGMEKLFF.

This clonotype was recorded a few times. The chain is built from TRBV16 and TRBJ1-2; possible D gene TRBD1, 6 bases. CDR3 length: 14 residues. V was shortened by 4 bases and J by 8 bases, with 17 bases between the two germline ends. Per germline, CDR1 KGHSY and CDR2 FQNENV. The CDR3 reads CASSLRDTGSGYTF. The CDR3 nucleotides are TGTGCCAGCAGCCTCCGGGACACGGGCTCGGGCTACACCTTC. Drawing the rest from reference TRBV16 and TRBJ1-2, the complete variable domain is GEEVAQTPKHLVRGEGQKAKLYCAPIKGHSYVFWYQQVLKNEFKFLISFQNENVFDETGMPKERFSAKCLPNSPCSLEIQATKLEDSAVYFCASSLRDTGSGYTFGSGTRLTVV.

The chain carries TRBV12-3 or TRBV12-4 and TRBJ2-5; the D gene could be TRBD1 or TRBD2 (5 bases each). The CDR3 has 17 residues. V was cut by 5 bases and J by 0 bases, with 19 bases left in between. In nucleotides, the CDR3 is TGTGCCAGCAGTATGGGACCCTTAAGGATGAACCAAGAGACCCAGTACTTC. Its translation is CASSMGPLRMNQETQYF.

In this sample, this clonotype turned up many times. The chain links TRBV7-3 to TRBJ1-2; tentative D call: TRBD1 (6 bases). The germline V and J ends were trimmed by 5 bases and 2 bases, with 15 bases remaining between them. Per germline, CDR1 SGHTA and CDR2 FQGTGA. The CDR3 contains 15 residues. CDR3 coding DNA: TGTGCCAGCAGCCCCTCGACGGGGGCCAACTATGGCTACACCTTC. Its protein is CASSPSTGANYGYTF.